These 2 T cell receptor beta chains came from one sample sequenced in a study of beta chain features in type 1 diabetes. Sequenced material consisted of expressed TCRB transcripts (all of the isolated RNA was reverse transcribed). Using immunoSEQ multiplex PCR, the repertoire was profiled, and TCRdb retains in-frame clones only, with some absent. The sample lists 970,000 or so clones, 15% to 20% occurring once. The sample consisted of naive CD4+ T cells from blood. All receptors come from a woman aged 18-29 years in good health.

This clone was found once. This CDR3 is CASSFAGTVGELFF. The CDR3 bases are TGTGCCAGCAGCTTCGCGGGGACGGTCGGGGAGCTGTTTTTT. The gene calls are TRBV7-9 and TRBJ2-2; possible D gene TRBD2, 6 bases. V lost 3 bases, J lost 7 bases, and 12 bases lay in between. Looked up from germline, CDR1 is SEHNR and CDR2 is FQNEAQ (reference sequence). The CDR3 runs to 14 residues.

This clone was recorded a few times. This sequence joins TRBV4-2 and TRBJ2-1, with 9 bases matching TRBD2. CDR3 size: 15 residues. V lost 6 bases, J lost 9 bases, and 12 bases stayed unmatched. Germline V gene sequence: CDR1 LGHNA, CDR2 YNFKEQ. CDR3 amino acids: CASRREREAFGEQFF. The CDR3 DNA reads as TGTGCCAGCAGACGTGAGCGGGAGGCCTTTGGTGAGCAGTTCTTC.